This entry describes one TCR beta chain. Its antigen is unidentified. Germline V gene data show CDR1 as WNHNN and CDR2 as SYGVQD (reference sequence). Trimming took 0 bases from V and 5 from J, leaving 9 bases between them. There are 14 residues in the CDR3. Amplified TCR beta CDR3 regions derived from RNA transcripts. The TCR CDR3 was amplified in a first-round RT-PCR using the HTBI primer set. In TCRdb, the multiplex PCR reads were re-called with MiXCR into one record per CDR3 protein. The sample has around 400,000 distinct CDR3 sequences; approximately 14% are singletons. The sample belongs to a study of T cells in Graves' hyperthyroidism and ophthalmopathy. Across the study: It was at initial diagnosis, before any treatment, that peripheral blood was collected.

Patients aged 18 to 65 had newly diagnosed hyperthyroidism of under 2 months' duration. Study-wide results and limits: Ophthalmopathy, as predicted by the model, came a median about six months after the prediction.

Material for sequencing was blood. The chain recombines TRBV10-1 with TRBJ2-3; D gene uncertain. The sequence came from a young woman with Graves' hyperthyroidism that later progressed to Graves' ophthalmopathy. CDR3: CASSESIGQDTQYF. Written as DNA, the CDR3 is TGCGCCAGCAGTGAGTCGATAGGGCAAGATACGCAGTATTTT.